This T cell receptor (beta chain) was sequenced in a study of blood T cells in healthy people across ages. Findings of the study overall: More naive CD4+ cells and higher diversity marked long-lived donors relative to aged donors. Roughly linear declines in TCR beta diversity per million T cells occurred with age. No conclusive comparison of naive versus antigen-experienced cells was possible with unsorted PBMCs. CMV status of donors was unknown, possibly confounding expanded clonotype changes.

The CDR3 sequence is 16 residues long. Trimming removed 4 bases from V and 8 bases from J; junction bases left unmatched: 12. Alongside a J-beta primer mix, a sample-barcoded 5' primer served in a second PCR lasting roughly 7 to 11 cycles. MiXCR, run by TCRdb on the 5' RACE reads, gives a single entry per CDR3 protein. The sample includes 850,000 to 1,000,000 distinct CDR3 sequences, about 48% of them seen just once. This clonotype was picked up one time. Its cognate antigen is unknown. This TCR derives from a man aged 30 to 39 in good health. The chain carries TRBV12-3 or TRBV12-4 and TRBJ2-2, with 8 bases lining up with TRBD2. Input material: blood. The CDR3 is CASSSLSGGTGGELFF. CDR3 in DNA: TGTGCCAGCAGTTCCCTCAGCGGGGGTACCGGGGGGGAGCTGTTTTTT.